Below are 10 T cell receptor beta chains sequenced from a single sample in a study of blood T cell repertoires in COVID-19. Repertoires were generated with immunoSEQ multiplex PCR, while TCRdb's copy carries only in-frame clones and drops some. The data hold about 320,000 clones, with approximately 89% observed a single time. Sequences were obtained from peripheral blood. The receptors shown here come from a woman in her 30s with COVID-19, enrolled during active disease.

This chain connects TRBV2 to TRBJ1-6, with D possibly TRBD1 on 5 matching bases. V lost 4 bases and J 10 bases, leaving 17 bases between the germline ends. Germline lookup yields CDR1 SNHLY and CDR2 FYNNEI. The CDR3 is made up of 15 amino acids. The CDR3: CASSGGGSLGSPLHF. The CDR3, as DNA: TGTGCCAGCAGTGGGGGGGGGTCTTTGGGATCACCCCTCCACTTT.

The rearrangement joins TRBV19 to TRBJ1-1, with D possibly TRBD1 on 5 matching bases. The CDR3 is 15 residues long. Trimming stripped 0 bases from V and 5 bases from J, with 13 bases between. Germline V lookup: CDR1 LNHDA, CDR2 SQIVND (reference sequence). CDR3 loop: CASSIDRGSQTEAFF. The CDR3 DNA reads as TGTGCCAGTAGTATAGATCGGGGGAGTCAAACTGAAGCTTTCTTT.

The chain uses TRBV29-1 and TRBJ2-1; the D is unclear. V was cut by 4 bases and J by 6 bases, with 7 bases left in between. Germline loops: CDR1 SQVTM, CDR2 ANQGSEA. The CDR3 has 11 amino acids. The CDR3 loop is CSVVIVNEQFF. The CDR3 DNA follows: TGCAGCGTTGTTATTGTCAATGAGCAGTTCTTC.

The chain has TRBV30 and TRBJ2-7; a possible D gene is TRBD1 (5 bases). Germline CDR1 is GTSNPN and CDR2 is SVGIG (reference sequence). V lost 6 bases to trimming and J lost 2 bases, with 11 bases between them. The CDR3 covers 12 residues. The CDR3: CACQTVAYEQYF. CDR3 nucleotide sequence: TGTGCCTGCCAGACAGTCGCCTACGAGCAGTACTTC. Full variable domain (missing parts from reference TRBV30 and TRBJ2-7): SQTIHQWPATLVQPVGSPLSLECTVEGTSNPNLYWYRQAAGRGLQLLFYSVGIGQISSEVPQNLSASRPQDRQFILSSKKLLLSDSGFYLCACQTVAYEQYFGPGTRLTVT.

This clone was detected once. The gene calls are TRBV11-2 and TRBJ2-7; TRBD2 matches at 12 bases. CDR3 length: 14 residues. CDR1 SGHAT and CDR2 FQNNGV come from the germline V gene. V dropped 5 bases and J dropped 7; count of bases not matched to a gene: 6. CDR3 sequence (DNA): TGTGCCAGCAGCCCTAGCGGGGGGGCGGAGGAGCAGTACTTC. This translates into CASSPSGGAEEQYF.

The V gene is TRBV30, the J gene TRBJ1-5, with TRBD1 identical over 7 bases. The V gene end was trimmed by 1 base and the J gene end by 5 bases; junction bases not matched to a gene: 8. Germline CDR1 is GTSNPN and CDR2 is SVGIG (reference sequence). CDR3 length equals 15 residues. CDR3 protein: CAWSEGDRYYQPQHF. CDR3 DNA: TGTGCCTGGAGTGAGGGGGACAGATACTATCAGCCCCAGCATTTT.

As for this clone: Other DNA sequences in this specimen translate into the identical CDR3. The V call is TRBV14, the J call TRBJ1-3; TRBD1 is a possible D gene (6 bases). Germline CDR1 is SGHDN and CDR2 is FVKESK. The CDR3 runs to 14 residues. V lost 4 bases and J 5 bases, leaving 12 bases between the germline ends. The CDR3 DNA follows: TGTGCCAGCAGCCCGTCCGGACAGCGAAACACCATATATTTT. Encoded protein: CASSPSGQRNTIYF.

V is TRBV6-5 and J is TRBJ2-2; D possibly corresponds to TRBD2 (5 bases). V was pared by 8 bases and J by 4 bases, with 8 bases between. CDR3 length: 12 residues. The germline CDR1 and CDR2 sequences are MNHEY and SVGAGI. Here the CDR3 reads CASASFTGELFF. The CDR3 bases are TGTGCCAGCGCTAGCTTCACCGGGGAGCTGTTTTTT.

The chain employs TRBV3-1 (or the pseudogene TRBV3-2) and TRBJ2-3; D is possibly TRBD1 (5 bases). Per germline, CDR1 LGHDT and CDR2 YNNKEL (reference sequence). Trimming took off 4 bases at V and 15 bases at J, with 17 bases between the two ends. The CDR3 loop spans 12 amino acids. This CDR3 is CASSRRQLALYF. The CDR3 nucleotides are TGTGCCAGCAGCCGGAGACAGTTAGCTCTCTATTTT.

The gene calls are TRBV7-9 and TRBJ1-1; D is ambiguous. The CDR3 loop spans 14 amino acids. Germline V gives CDR1 SEHNR, CDR2 FQNEAQ (reference sequence). V was pared by 4 bases and J by 11 bases, with 20 bases between. The CDR3 sequence: CASSSRGAEVSAFF. In DNA, the CDR3 is TGTGCCAGCAGCTCACGGGGAGCGGAAGTCTCCGCTTTCTTT.